The sequence of this T cell receptor beta chain was determined in a study of blood T cell repertoires in COVID-19. Study-level information: COVID-19 samples, acute and convalescent, were from the United States, Italy and Spain. In each case, the material was cDNA or gDNA derived from T cells, B-cell-depleted T cells, or PBMCs.

This CDR3 is built from 12 residues. V lost 0 bases and J 6 bases, leaving 6 bases between the germline ends. CDR1 SGHRS and CDR2 YFSETQ come from the germline V gene. Original processing methods: How many nucleated cells were present was estimated from reference gene primer amplification. TCRdb's table, derived via immunoSEQ multiplex PCR, lists solely in-frame clones and lacks some. V and J calls plus clone size are reproduced from that table; the DNA served to infer D and trimming. Among approximately 150,000 clones, 81% were seen once, and the ten largest hold roughly 8%. This receptor was identified in a human donor in a cohort sampled during active COVID-19. V gene TRBV5-1 combines with J gene TRBJ1-1; D not certain. The sequenced sample was peripheral blood. The CDR3 protein is CASSLDGAEAFF. The CDR3 DNA reads as TGCGCCAGCAGCTTGGACGGAGCTGAAGCTTTCTTT.